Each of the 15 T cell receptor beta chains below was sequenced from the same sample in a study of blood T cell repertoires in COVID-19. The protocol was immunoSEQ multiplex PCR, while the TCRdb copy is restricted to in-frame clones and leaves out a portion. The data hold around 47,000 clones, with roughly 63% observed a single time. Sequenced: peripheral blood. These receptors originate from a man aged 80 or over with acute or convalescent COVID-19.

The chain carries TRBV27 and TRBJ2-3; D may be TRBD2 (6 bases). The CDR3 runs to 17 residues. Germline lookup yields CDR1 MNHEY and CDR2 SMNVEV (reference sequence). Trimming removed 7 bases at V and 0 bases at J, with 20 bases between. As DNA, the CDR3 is TGTGCCAGCACCCGGAGGGCTAGTCGGCTTAGCACAGATACGCAGTATTTT. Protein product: CASTRRASRLSTDTQYF.

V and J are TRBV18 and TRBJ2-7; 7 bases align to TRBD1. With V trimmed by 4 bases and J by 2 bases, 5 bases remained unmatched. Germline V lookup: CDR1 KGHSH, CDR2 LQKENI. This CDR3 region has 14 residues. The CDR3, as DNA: TGTGCCAGCTCACACCGGGACAGTACCTACGAGCAGTACTTC. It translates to CASSHRDSTYEQYF.

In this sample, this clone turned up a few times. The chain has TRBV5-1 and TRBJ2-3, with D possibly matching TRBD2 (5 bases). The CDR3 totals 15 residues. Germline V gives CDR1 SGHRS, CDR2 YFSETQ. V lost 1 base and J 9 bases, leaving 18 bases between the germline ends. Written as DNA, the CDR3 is TGCGCCAGCAGCTTGTCGGGCTCCGGGATCGAGACGCAGTATTTT. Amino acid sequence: CASSLSGSGIETQYF.

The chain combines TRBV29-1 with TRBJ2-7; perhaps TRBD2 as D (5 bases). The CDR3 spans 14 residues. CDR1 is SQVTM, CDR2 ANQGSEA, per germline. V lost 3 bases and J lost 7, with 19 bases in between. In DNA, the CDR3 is TGCAGCGTTGAGGGTCCCCTGGCCTCGGGGGAGCAGTACTTC. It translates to CSVEGPLASGEQYF.

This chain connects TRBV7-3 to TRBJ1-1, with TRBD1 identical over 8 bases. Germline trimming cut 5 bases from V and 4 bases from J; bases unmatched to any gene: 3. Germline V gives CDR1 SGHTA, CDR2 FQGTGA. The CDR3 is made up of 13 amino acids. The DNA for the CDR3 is TGTGCCAGCAGCCTAGGACAGGGCACTGAAGCTTTCTTT. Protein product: CASSLGQGTEAFF.

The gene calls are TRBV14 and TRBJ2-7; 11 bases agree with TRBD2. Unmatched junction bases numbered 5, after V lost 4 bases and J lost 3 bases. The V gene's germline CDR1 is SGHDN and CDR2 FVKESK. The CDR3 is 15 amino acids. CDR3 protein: CASSLGLAGGYEQYF. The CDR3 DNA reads TGTGCCAGCAGCCTCGGACTAGCGGGCGGCTACGAGCAGTACTTC.

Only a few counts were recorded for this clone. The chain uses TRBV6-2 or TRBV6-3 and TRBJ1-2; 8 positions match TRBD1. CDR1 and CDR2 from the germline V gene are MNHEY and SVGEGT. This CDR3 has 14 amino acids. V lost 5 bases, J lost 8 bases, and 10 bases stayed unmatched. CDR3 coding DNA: TGTGCCAGCAGTAGCCCGGACAGGGTAAAGGGCTACACCTTC. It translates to CASSSPDRVKGYTF.

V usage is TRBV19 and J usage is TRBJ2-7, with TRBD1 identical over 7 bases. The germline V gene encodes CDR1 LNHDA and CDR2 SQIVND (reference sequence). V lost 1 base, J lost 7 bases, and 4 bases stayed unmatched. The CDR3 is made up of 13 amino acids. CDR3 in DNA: TGTGCCAGTAGTATAGCGGCAGGGGGAGAGCAGTACTTC. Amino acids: CASSIAAGGEQYF.

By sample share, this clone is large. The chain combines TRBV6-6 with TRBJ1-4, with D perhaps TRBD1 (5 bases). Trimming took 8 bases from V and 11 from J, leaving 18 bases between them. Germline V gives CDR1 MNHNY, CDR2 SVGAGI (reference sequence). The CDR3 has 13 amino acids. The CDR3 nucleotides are TGTGCCAGCTCCCCCGACAGAACGCGGAAACTGTTTTTT. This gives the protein CASSPDRTRKLFF.

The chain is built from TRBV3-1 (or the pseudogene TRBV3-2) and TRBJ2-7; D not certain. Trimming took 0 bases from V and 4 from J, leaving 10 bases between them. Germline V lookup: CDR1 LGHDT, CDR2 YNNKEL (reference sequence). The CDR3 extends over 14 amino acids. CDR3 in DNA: TGTGCCAGCAGCCAAGATCTGAACAGTTACGAGCAGTACTTC. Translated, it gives CASSQDLNSYEQYF.

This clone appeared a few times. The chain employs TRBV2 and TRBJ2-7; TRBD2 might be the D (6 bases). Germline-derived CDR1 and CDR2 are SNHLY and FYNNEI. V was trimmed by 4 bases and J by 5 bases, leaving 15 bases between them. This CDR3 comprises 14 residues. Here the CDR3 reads CASSVLRGTDEQYF. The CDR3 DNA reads TGTGCCAGCAGTGTGTTGCGGGGTACGGACGAGCAGTACTTC. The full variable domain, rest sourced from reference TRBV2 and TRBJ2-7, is EPEVTQTPSHQVTQMGQEVILRCVPISNHLYFYWYRQILGQKVEFLVSFYNNEISEKSEIFDDQFSVERPDGSNFTLKIRSTKLEDSAMYFCASSVLRGTDEQYFGPGTRLTVT.

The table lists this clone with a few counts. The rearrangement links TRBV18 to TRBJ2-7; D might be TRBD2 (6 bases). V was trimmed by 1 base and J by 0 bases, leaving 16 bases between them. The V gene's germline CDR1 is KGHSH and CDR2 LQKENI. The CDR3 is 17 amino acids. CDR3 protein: CASSPLEVPGDSYEQYF. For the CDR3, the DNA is TGTGCCAGCTCACCACTTGAGGTCCCGGGAGACTCCTACGAGCAGTACTTC.

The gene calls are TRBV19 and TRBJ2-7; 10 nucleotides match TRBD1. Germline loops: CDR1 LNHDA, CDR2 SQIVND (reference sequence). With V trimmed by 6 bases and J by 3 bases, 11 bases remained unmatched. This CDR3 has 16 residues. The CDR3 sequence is CASRKMGTGENYEQYF. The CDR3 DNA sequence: TGTGCCAGTAGGAAAATGGGGACAGGGGAGAACTACGAGCAGTACTTC.

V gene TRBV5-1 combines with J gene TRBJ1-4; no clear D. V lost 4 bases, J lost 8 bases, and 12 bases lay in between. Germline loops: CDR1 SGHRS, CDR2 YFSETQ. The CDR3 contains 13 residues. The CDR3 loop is CASSGDNGEKLFF. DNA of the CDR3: TGCGCCAGCAGCGGAGATAACGGCGAAAAACTGTTTTTT.

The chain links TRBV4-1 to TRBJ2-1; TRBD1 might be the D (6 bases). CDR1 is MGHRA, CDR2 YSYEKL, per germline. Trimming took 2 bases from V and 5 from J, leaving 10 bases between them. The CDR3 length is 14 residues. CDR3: CASSQPGTNNEQFF. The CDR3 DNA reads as TGCGCCAGCAGCCAACCCGGGACAAACAATGAGCAGTTCTTC.